This entry is about one T cell receptor (beta chain). Its antigen remains unidentified. No clone much larger than this one lies a single base away; base qualities are absent. Systemically healthy Caucasian individuals from Russia, 39 in total and aged roughly 6 to 95 years, were included as donors. Approximately 9.7 milliliters of peripheral blood were drawn from each donor into EDTA-treated Vacutainer tubes. PBMCs were isolated by Ficoll-Paque density-gradient centrifugation, with at least 7 million obtained per sample. Total RNA was extracted from PBMCs with Trizol reagent, with at least 5 micrograms obtained per sample. Naive CD45RAhigh/CD27high T cell percentages were measured by flow cytometry on a PBMC aliquot from every donor. CDR1 is given as SGHAT and CDR2 as FQNNGV, both from the germline V gene. Measured from the cysteine to the phenylalanine, the CDR3 is 15 residues long. The only DNA kept is the CDR3, 45 bases in frame from the first base. Trimming removed 2 bases from V and 4 bases from J; the gene matches leave 7 bases unexplained.

This entry is derived from a study of blood T cells in healthy people across ages (dated by TCRdb to 2013 to 2016). With regard to the full study: Template switching captured roughly one uniquely barcoded TCR beta cDNA molecule per two T cells in model experiments. To track age-related changes in TCR beta repertoire diversity, the study relied on deep sequencing normalized with unique cDNA molecular identifiers. Donors were grouped into four age groups: young (average roughly 16 years), middle-aged (over 35), aged (around 60) and long-lived (82). To avoid experimental bias, donors of different ages were distributed randomly across sequencing lanes. Using the same blood draw, the study looked at two additional independent replicas of 1 million unique cDNA reads for two donors, one aged 18 to 30 and the other aged 80 or older.

Receptor amplification or capture employed 5' RACE. The reads were generated on an Illumina HiSeq 2500. The second PCR ran for roughly 7 to 11 cycles and used a J-beta primer mix along with a sample-barcoded 5' primer. A unique molecular identifier was introduced onto each TCR beta cDNA molecule by a template-switch 5' adaptor carrying 12 random nucleotides. At least 2.5 million CDR3-containing paired-end reads were obtained from each sample. First-strand cDNA was synthesized from all RNA with the Mint cDNA synthesis kit, primed by a TRBC-specific oligonucleotide. Following uracil-DNA glycosylase treatment, a first 18-cycle PCR with universal primers M1SS and BC2_uni_R was performed on all cDNA. Processing in the source paper ran as follows. Each sample was normalized by randomly selecting 1 million high-quality reads, each carrying a distinct molecular identifier. Reads sharing molecular identifiers were discarded rather than binned into consensus sequences. MiTCR, with a Q25 quality threshold and the strictest error-elimination algorithm, was used for CDR3 identification, clonotype clustering and error correction. A nonparametric unseen species model using Euler transformation provided a lower-bound estimate of total TCR beta diversity. TCRdb handled the public reads itself, with Q25 trimming in fastp and clone calling in MiXCR, and kept productive beta chains. Rows merge per CDR3 protein into single entries with the most common DNA and genes. TCRdb's processing, not the authors', yielded these V and J calls. This sample holds roughly 860,000 distinct CDR3 sequences; about 59% were observed only once. The ten largest account for about 27% of the sample.

Points the paper makes about the study in general: Because profiling used bulk unsorted PBMCs, naive and antigen-experienced compartments could not be compared conclusively. As age increased, observed TCR beta diversity per million T cells dropped in a roughly linear way, and a significant reduction was already evident by age 40. A strong correlation was found between observed TCR beta diversity and the percentage of naive T cells measured by flow cytometry. Estimates of total diversity from one million sequenced T cells were regarded as lower bounds and underestimates. Compared with the aged group, the long-lived group had more naive CD4+ T cells, fewer expanded clones and increased TCR diversity, suggesting age selection. The CMV infection status of donors was not known, potentially confounding age-related changes in expanded clonotypes.

Input material: blood. The sequence was obtained from a young man in good health. Recombination connected TRBV11-2 to TRBJ2-7, with 8 junctional bases fitting TRBD2. The sequenced DNA: TGTGCCAGCAGCTTATCGGGAGGGTTGCAATACGAGCAGTACTTC. It is translated as CASSLSGGLQYEQYF.